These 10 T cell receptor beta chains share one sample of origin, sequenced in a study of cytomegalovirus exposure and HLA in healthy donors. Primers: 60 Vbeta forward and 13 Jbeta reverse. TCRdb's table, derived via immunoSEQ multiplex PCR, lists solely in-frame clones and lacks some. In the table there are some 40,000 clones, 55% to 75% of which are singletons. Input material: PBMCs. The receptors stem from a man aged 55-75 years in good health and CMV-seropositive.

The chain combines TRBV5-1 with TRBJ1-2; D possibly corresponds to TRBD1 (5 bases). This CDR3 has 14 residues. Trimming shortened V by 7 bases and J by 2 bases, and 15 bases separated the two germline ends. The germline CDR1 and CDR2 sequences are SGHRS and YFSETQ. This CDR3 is CASRADNLNYGYTF. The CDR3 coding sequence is TGCGCCAGCCGGGCGGACAATCTGAACTATGGCTACACCTTC. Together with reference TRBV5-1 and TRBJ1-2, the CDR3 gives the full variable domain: KAGVTQTPRYLIKTRGQQVTLSCSPISGHRSVSWYQQTPGQGLQFLFEYFSETQRNKGNFPGRFSGRQFSNSRSEMNVSTLELGDSALYLCASRADNLNYGYTFGSGTRLTVV.

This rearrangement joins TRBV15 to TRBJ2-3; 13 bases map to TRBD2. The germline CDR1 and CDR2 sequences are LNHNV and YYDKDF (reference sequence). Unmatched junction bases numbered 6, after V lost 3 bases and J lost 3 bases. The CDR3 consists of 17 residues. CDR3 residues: CATSREKLAGGTDTQYF. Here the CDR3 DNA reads TGTGCCACCAGCAGGGAGAAACTAGCGGGAGGGACAGATACGCAGTATTTT.

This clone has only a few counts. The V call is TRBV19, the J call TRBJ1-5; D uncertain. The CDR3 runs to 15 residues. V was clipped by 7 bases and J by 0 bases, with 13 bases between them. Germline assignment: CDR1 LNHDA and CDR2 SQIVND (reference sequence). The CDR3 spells CASIDRGNSNQPQHF. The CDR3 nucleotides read TGTGCCAGTATCGATAGAGGGAATAGCAATCAGCCCCAGCATTTT.

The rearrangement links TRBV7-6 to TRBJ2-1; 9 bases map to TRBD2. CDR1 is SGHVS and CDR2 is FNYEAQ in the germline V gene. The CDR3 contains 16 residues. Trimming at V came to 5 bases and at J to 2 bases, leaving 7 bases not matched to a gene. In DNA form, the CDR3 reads TGTGCCAGCAGCCCGTTAGCGGGAGCACCCTACAATGAGCAGTTCTTC. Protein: CASSPLAGAPYNEQFF.

The CDR3 loop reads CASSYSRQGALNEQFF. CDR3 nucleotide sequence: TGTGCCAGCAGTTACTCGAGGCAGGGGGCTTTGAATGAGCAGTTCTTC. This rearrangement joins TRBV6-5 to TRBJ2-1, with 8 bases lining up with TRBD1. Germline trimming cut 0 bases from V and 7 bases from J; bases unmatched to any gene: 8. CDR1 is MNHEY, CDR2 SVGAGI, per germline. The CDR3 has 16 amino acids.

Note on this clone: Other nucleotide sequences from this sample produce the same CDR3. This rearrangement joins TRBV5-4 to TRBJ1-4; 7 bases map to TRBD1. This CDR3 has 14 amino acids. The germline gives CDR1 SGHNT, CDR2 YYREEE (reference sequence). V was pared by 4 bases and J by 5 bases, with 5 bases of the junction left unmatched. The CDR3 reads CASSPGQRNEKLFF. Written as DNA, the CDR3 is TGTGCCAGCAGCCCGGGACAGAGGAATGAAAAACTGTTTTTT.

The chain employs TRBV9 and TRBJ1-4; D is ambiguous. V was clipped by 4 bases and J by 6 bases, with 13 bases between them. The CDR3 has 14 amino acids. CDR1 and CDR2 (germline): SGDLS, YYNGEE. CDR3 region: CASSLGPIDEKLFF. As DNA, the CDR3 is TGTGCCAGCAGCCTAGGCCCTATAGATGAAAAACTGTTTTTT.

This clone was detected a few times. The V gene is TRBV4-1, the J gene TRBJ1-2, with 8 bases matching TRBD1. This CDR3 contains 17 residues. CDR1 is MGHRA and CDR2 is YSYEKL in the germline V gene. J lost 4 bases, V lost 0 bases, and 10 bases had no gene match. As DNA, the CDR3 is TGCGCCAGCAGCCAAGATACCTACAGGGGGAGCAGCTATGGCTACACCTTC. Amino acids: CASSQDTYRGSSYGYTF.

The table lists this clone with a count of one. CDR3 amino acids: CASSIGGDYRTDTQYF. CDR3 sequence (DNA): TGTGCCAGTAGTATCGGGGGGGACTACCGCACAGATACGCAGTATTTT. The chain uses TRBV19 and TRBJ2-3, with 8 bases fitting TRBD2. Germline CDR1 and CDR2: LNHDA and SQIVND (reference sequence). Unmatched junction bases numbered 6, after V lost 3 bases and J lost 1 base. The CDR3 is 16 amino acids. Full variable domain (rest looked up from reference TRBV19 and TRBJ2-3): DGGITQSPKYLFRKEGQNVTLSCEQNLNHDAMYWYRQDPGQGLRLIYYSQIVNDFQKGDIAEGYSVSREKKESFPLTVTSAQKNPTAFYLCASSIGGDYRTDTQYFGPGTRLTVL.

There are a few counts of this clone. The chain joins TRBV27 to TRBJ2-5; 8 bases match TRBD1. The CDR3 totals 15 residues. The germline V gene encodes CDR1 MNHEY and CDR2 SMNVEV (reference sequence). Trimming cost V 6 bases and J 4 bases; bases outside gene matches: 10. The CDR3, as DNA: TGTGCCAGCAGCCGGGGCGGACAGGGCAGAGAGACCCAGTACTTC. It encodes CASSRGGQGRETQYF.